This entry lists 28 T cell receptor beta chains sequenced from one sample in a study of blood T cell repertoires in COVID-19. The table came from immunoSEQ multiplex PCR; TCRdb's copy has only in-frame clones and leaves some out. The table includes approximately 260,000 clones, around 80% detected once. The specimen sequenced was PBMCs or T cells enriched from blood (not recorded which). These receptors all come from a man aged 25 to 45 with acute COVID-19.

This clone was observed a handful of times. The CDR3 protein is CATSRDLQPLLSGNTIYF. In nucleotides, the CDR3 is TGTGCCACCAGCAGAGATTTACAACCCCTTCTCTCTGGAAACACCATATATTTT. This chain uses TRBV15 with TRBJ1-3, with D unclear. The CDR3 contains 18 residues. Trimming left V 0 bases short and J 0 bases short, with 15 bases between. CDR1 and CDR2 (germline): LNHNV, YYDKDF (reference sequence).

The CDR3 DNA follows: TGTGCCAGCAACACCATGACTAGCGGGGGGCAGGATACGCAGTATTTT. As protein: CASNTMTSGGQDTQYF. V gene TRBV11-2 combines with J gene TRBJ2-3; 13 bases agree with TRBD2. In germline, CDR1 is SGHAT, CDR2 FQNNGV. The J segment lost 6 bases and the V segment lost 7 bases, leaving 10 bases of the junction unmatched. The CDR3 is 16 amino acids.

The rearrangement links TRBV25-1 to TRBJ1-1, with TRBD1 matching over 7 bases. After removal of 3 bases from V and 6 bases from J, the junction contained 16 bases not matched to a gene. This CDR3 comprises 17 residues. Germline V gene lookup returns CDR1 MGHDK and CDR2 SYGVNS. The CDR3: CASSDLSTGYESSEAFF. In DNA, the CDR3 is TGTGCCAGCAGTGACCTCTCGACAGGGTATGAGAGCTCTGAAGCTTTCTTT.

V gene TRBV5-1 combines with J gene TRBJ1-2; D possibly corresponds to TRBD1 (5 bases). There are 13 residues in the CDR3. From germline, CDR1 is SGHRS and CDR2 YFSETQ. Trimming took off 4 bases at V and 10 bases at J, with 17 bases between the two ends. The CDR3 protein is CASSRGEPTHYTF. The CDR3, as DNA: TGCGCCAGCAGCCGGGGGGAGCCAACCCACTACACCTTC.

This rearrangement joins TRBV5-1 to TRBJ2-1; 7 nucleotides align to TRBD1. The ends lost 0 bases at V and 5 bases at J; junction bases unmatched: 2. Germline loops: CDR1 SGHRS, CDR2 YFSETQ. The CDR3 extends over 14 amino acids. The CDR3 is CASSLEGQNNEQFF. DNA of the CDR3: TGCGCCAGCAGCTTGGAGGGACAGAACAATGAGCAGTTCTTC.

CDR3 nucleotide sequence: TGTGCCACCAGAGGAGGGGCGCAGGGTATGTCACCCCTCCACTTT. Its protein product is CATRGGAQGMSPLHF. The chain couples TRBV10-3 to TRBJ1-6, with D possibly matching TRBD1 (5 bases). The length of the CDR3 is 15 residues. V lost 10 bases to trimming and J lost 10 bases, with 23 bases between them. From germline, CDR1 is ENHRY and CDR2 SYGVKD.

The CDR3 nucleotides read TGCGCCAGCAGCCCGGGACAAGCTAACTATGGCTACACCTTC. This encodes CASSPGQANYGYTF. This rearrangement joins TRBV5-1 to TRBJ1-2; a possible D gene is TRBD1 (6 bases). V was cut by 4 bases and J by 0 bases, with 10 bases left in between. Germline V lookup: CDR1 SGHRS, CDR2 YFSETQ. CDR3 length: 14 residues. Full variable domain (missing parts from reference TRBV5-1 and TRBJ1-2): KAGVTQTPRYLIKTRGQQVTLSCSPISGHRSVSWYQQTPGQGLQFLFEYFSETQRNKGNFPGRFSGRQFSNSRSEMNVSTLELGDSALYLCASSPGQANYGYTFGSGTRLTVV.

J is TRBJ1-1 and V is TRBV6-5; D perhaps matches TRBD1 (5 bases). V was clipped by 2 bases and J by 4 bases, with 11 bases between them. Germline V gene data show CDR1 as MNHEY and CDR2 as SVGAGI. The CDR3 covers 14 residues. Here the CDR3 reads CASSYSGGSTEAFF. The CDR3, as DNA: TGTGCCAGCAGTTACAGCGGGGGGAGCACTGAAGCTTTCTTT.

J is TRBJ2-1 and V is TRBV24-1, with D tentatively TRBD1 (6 bases). The CDR3 spans 14 residues. V lost 4 bases to trimming and J lost 7 bases, with 13 bases between them. Germline assignment: CDR1 KGHDR and CDR2 SFDVKD. CDR3 sequence reads: CATSDRGFSNEQFF. DNA for the CDR3: TGTGCCACCAGTGACAGGGGATTTAGTAATGAGCAGTTCTTC.

The rearrangement uses TRBV25-1 and TRBJ2-1, with 8 bases aligning to TRBD2. CDR1 is MGHDK and CDR2 is SYGVNS in the germline V gene. This CDR3 is built from 15 residues. Trimming removed 1 base from V and 8 bases from J; junction bases left unmatched: 7. In DNA, the CDR3 is TGTGCCAGCAGTGAATGGATTAGCGGGATCGATGAGCAGTTCTTC. Amino acids: CASSEWISGIDEQFF.

This clone was counted a single time. The chain uses TRBV7-3 and TRBJ2-2, with TRBD2 matching over 7 bases. CDR3 length: 16 amino acids. The germline V gene encodes CDR1 SGHTA and CDR2 FQGTGA. The V gene end was trimmed by 4 bases and the J gene end by 7 bases; junction bases not matched to a gene: 12. The CDR3 bases are TGTGCCAGCAGCTCTAACGGTGGCGGGAGTATCGGGGAGCTGTTTTTT. Translated: CASSSNGGGSIGELFF.

The genes are TRBV2 and TRBJ1-3, with D unresolved. Germline loops: CDR1 SNHLY, CDR2 FYNNEI. This CDR3 has 12 residues. V was pared by 11 bases and J by 2 bases, with 10 bases between. CDR3 sequence (DNA): TGTGCCTCCAGAGGTCCTGGAAACACCATATATTTT. This sequence encodes CASRGPGNTIYF.

J is TRBJ1-6 and V is TRBV27; unclear D gene. The CDR3 has 15 residues. The V gene's germline CDR1 is MNHEY and CDR2 SMNVEV (reference sequence). With 5 bases removed from V and 6 bases from J, the gap between germline ends came to 14 bases. CDR3 sequence (DNA): TGTGCCAGCAGTATCGGGAGTACCAGTAATTCACCCCTCCACTTT. Amino acid sequence: CASSIGSTSNSPLHF.

The rearrangement joins TRBV28 to TRBJ2-1; D call uncertain. The germline V gene encodes CDR1 MDHEN and CDR2 SYDVKM. The V end was cut by 2 bases, the J end by 1 base, with 9 bases between. The length of the CDR3 is 15 residues. The CDR3 DNA is TGTGCCAGCAGTTTAAGTCCTATATCCTACAATGAGCAGTTCTTC. It specifies CASSLSPISYNEQFF.

V and J are TRBV4-1 and TRBJ1-5, with 8 bases lining up with TRBD1. The CDR3 extends over 17 amino acids. With 2 bases clipped from V and 2 bases from J, the junction kept 8 bases outside the gene matches. Germline V gene sequence: CDR1 MGHRA, CDR2 YSYEKL. The CDR3 bases are TGCGCCAGCAGCCAACAAGCCGGGACAGGAGGCAATCAGCCCCAGCATTTT. Protein: CASSQQAGTGGNQPQHF.

In DNA form, the CDR3 reads TGTGCCACCAGTGATCGAACAGGGGGCGCGGATGAAAAACTGTTTTTT. This translates into CATSDRTGGADEKLFF. V usage is TRBV24-1 and J usage is TRBJ1-4; 9 positions agree with TRBD1. Germline V lookup: CDR1 KGHDR, CDR2 SFDVKD. The length of the CDR3 is 16 residues. The V and J ends lost 3 bases and 6 bases, in that order; junction bases with no gene match: 7.

The CDR3 here is CASSLGVGTGRGAEAFF. The CDR3 region has the DNA TGTGCCAGCAGCTTAGGGGTCGGGACAGGGAGGGGAGCTGAAGCTTTCTTT. The rearrangement uses TRBV11-2 and TRBJ1-1, with 9 bases matching TRBD1. The CDR3 is 17 amino acids. The V gene end was trimmed by 1 base and the J gene end by 6 bases; junction bases not matched to a gene: 12. CDR1 is SGHAT and CDR2 is FQNNGV in the germline V gene.

V and J are TRBV3-1 (or the pseudogene TRBV3-2) and TRBJ1-1, with 8 bases matching TRBD1. Germline CDR1 LGHDT, CDR2 YNNKEL (reference sequence). Trimming took 1 base from V and 4 from J; bases not matched to a gene: 8. The CDR3 covers 16 residues. As DNA, the CDR3 is TGTGCCAGCAGCCAAGCCCGAGCGACAGGGGTCACTGAAGCTTTCTTT. Protein product: CASSQARATGVTEAFF.

V is TRBV12-3 or TRBV12-4 and J is TRBJ2-4; 8 bases are a match to TRBD2. The CDR3 contains 13 residues. V lost 4 bases, J lost 7 bases, and 3 bases stayed unmatched. The DNA for the CDR3 is TGTGCCAGCAGTTCACGGGAGGGCAACATTCAGTACTTC. Translating gives CASSSREGNIQYF.

This chain links TRBV27 with TRBJ2-1, with D perhaps matching TRBD1 (6 bases). Germline loops: CDR1 MNHEY, CDR2 SMNVEV (reference sequence). CDR3 length: 12 residues. V shed 2 bases and J shed 9 bases, with 8 bases lying between them. The CDR3 loop reads CASSLLGAEQFF. Written as DNA, the CDR3 is TGTGCCAGCAGTTTACTGGGGGCTGAGCAGTTCTTC.

V and J are TRBV7-8 and TRBJ2-7; D perhaps matches TRBD2 (5 bases). With 2 bases removed from V and 2 bases from J, the gap between germline ends came to 13 bases. This CDR3 is built from 15 residues. Looked up from germline, CDR1 is SGHVS and CDR2 is FQNEAQ. The CDR3 bases are TGTGCCAGCAGCTTATCTCTAGCAGGAACCTACGAGCAGTACGTC. It is translated as CASSLSLAGTYEQYV.

The chain recombines TRBV18 with TRBJ1-1; perhaps TRBD1 as D (6 bases). CDR1 is KGHSH and CDR2 is LQKENI in the germline V gene. The V end was cut by 5 bases, the J end by 7 bases, with 17 bases between. The CDR3 sequence is 14 residues long. The CDR3 loop is CASSGLGAAVEAFF. As DNA, the CDR3 is TGTGCCAGCTCAGGGTTGGGGGCGGCGGTTGAAGCTTTCTTT.

The chain couples TRBV11-2 to TRBJ1-3; D is ambiguous. CDR1 SGHAT and CDR2 FQNNGV come from the germline V gene. Between the trimmed V and J ends, which lost 4 bases and 2 bases, there was a span of 15 bases. The CDR3 spans 16 residues. The CDR3 loop reads CASSSYDLVAGNTIYF. CDR3 bases: TGTGCCAGCAGCTCCTATGATCTGGTGGCTGGAAACACCATATATTTT.

This clone was seen only a few times. The V call is TRBV5-4, the J call TRBJ1-2; TRBD1 matches at 10 bases. The CDR3 extends over 14 amino acids. V was clipped by 4 bases and J by 6 bases; unmatched bases: 6. Germline CDR1 SGHNT, CDR2 YYREEE (reference sequence). The CDR3 DNA is TGTGCCAGCAGCCCGACAGGGGGCTTAGATGGCTACACCTTC. Encoded protein: CASSPTGGLDGYTF.

The V call is TRBV6-5, the J call TRBJ1-2; TRBD1 is a possible D gene (5 bases). CDR1 and CDR2 (germline): MNHEY, SVGAGI. There are 15 residues in the CDR3. The V gene lost 5 bases and the J gene lost 0 bases, with 13 bases spanning the gap. The CDR3 reads CASSPQGYPNYGYTF. The CDR3 bases are TGTGCCAGCAGTCCGCAGGGTTACCCTAACTATGGCTACACCTTC.

The V and J genes are TRBV6-5 and TRBJ1-2; 8 nucleotides align to TRBD1. The germline gives CDR1 MNHEY, CDR2 SVGAGI. V lost 0 bases to trimming and J lost 3 bases; unmatched junction nucleotides: 6. The CDR3 has 16 residues. In DNA form, the CDR3 reads TGTGCCAGCAGTTACTCGCGGACAGGGAGGGACTATGGCTACACCTTC. This gives the protein CASSYSRTGRDYGYTF.

The CDR3 loop is CASSGGGHQPQHF. DNA of the CDR3: TGTGCCAGCAGTGGGGGAGGGCATCAGCCCCAGCATTTT. The rearrangement joins TRBV25-1 to TRBJ1-5, with D unclear. Germline V gives CDR1 MGHDK, CDR2 SYGVNS. The CDR3 has 13 amino acids. V was shortened by 4 bases and J by 5 bases, with 9 bases between the two germline ends. The full variable domain, completed using reference TRBV25-1 and TRBJ1-5, is EADIYQTPRYLVIGTGKKITLECSQTMGHDKMYWYQQDPGMELHLIHYSYGVNSTEKGDLSSESTVSRIRTEHFPLTLESARPSHTSQYLCASSGGGHQPQHFGDGTRLSIL.

The CDR3 DNA is TGTGCCAGCAGCCTCTCGGGACAGGGGACTGAAGCTTTCTTT. This encodes CASSLSGQGTEAFF. The chain carries TRBV9 and TRBJ1-1; 10 bases match TRBD1. V lost 4 bases and J lost 5; bases outside the gene matches: 5. CDR1 is SGDLS, CDR2 YYNGEE, per germline. This CDR3 is built from 14 residues. Using reference TRBV9 and TRBJ1-1 for the parts outside the CDR3, the full variable domain is DSGVTQTPKHLITATGQRVTLRCSPRSGDLSVYWYQQSLDQGLQFLIQYYNGEERAKGNILERFSAQQFPDLHSELNLSSLELGDSALYFCASSLSGQGTEAFFGQGTRLTVV.